The sequence of this T cell receptor (beta chain) was determined in a study of T cell responses to AZD1222 COVID-19 vaccine. Data came from immunoSEQ multiplex PCR; TCRdb stores just in-frame clones and leaves some out. The sample lists about 75,000 clones, 88% occurring once. This CDR3 has 15 residues. V was clipped by 3 bases and J by 5 bases; unmatched bases: 6. The germline gives CDR1 WSHSY, CDR2 SAAADI. Study-wide points: Scientists sampled the repertoires only once the peak T cell response had passed. Baseline seropositives among AZD1222 recipients totaled only 5 to 7. As reported, nearly half of all spike-specific TCRs target variant regions that are unmutated.

Concerning this clone: Its antigen is still unknown.

The chain is built from TRBV10-2 and TRBJ1-5; TRBD1 matches at 8 bases. The source material was peripheral blood, sampled 28 days after the second dose of the MenACWY control vaccine. The TCR was taken from an adult who received the MenACWY meningococcal vaccine as a control. Here the CDR3 reads CASSETGGFDQPQHF. The CDR3 DNA follows: TGCGCCAGCAGTGAAACAGGGGGTTTTGATCAGCCCCAGCATTTT.